The T cell receptor (beta chain) described here comes from a study of T-cell memory formation after mild COVID-19. On the study more broadly: The study found TCR clusters largely donor specific. General study findings and limits: Pre-infection memory already had some responding clones, implying cross-reactive memory joined. Confirmation was lacking for SARS-CoV-2 specificity of second-wave clones that peaked on day 37.

Via MiXCR, TCRdb re-called the 5' RACE reads, giving one row per CDR3 protein. The sample comprises about 88,000 distinct CDR3 sequences, roughly 25% of which are singletons, and under 45% rests with the top ten. As regards this clonotype: The antigen is unknown.

The V end was cut by 4 bases, the J end by 2 bases, with 9 bases between. The CDR3 length is 13 residues. The germline gives CDR1 MNHEY, CDR2 SVGEGT. This receptor was obtained from a man younger than 30 who had mild COVID-19 (a few samples of this study predate the infection). Cell type and time point are not known. Material for sequencing was PBMCs or a T cell subset sorted from them (not recorded which). The rearrangement links TRBV6-2 or TRBV6-3 to TRBJ2-7; a possible D gene is TRBD2 (5 bases). The DNA for the CDR3 is TGTGCCAGCAGTTGGCCGGGAACCTACGAGCAGTACGTC. Translated, it gives CASSWPGTYEQYV.